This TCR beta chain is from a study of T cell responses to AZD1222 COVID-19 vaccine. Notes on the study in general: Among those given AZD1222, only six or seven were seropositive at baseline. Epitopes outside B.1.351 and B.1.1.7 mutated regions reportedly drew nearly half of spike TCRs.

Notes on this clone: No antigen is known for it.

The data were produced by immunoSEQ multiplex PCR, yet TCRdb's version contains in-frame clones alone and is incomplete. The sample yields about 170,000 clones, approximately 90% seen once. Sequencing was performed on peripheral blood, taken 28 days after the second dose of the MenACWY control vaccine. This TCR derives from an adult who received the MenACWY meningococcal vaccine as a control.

The CDR3 loop is CASSSASARDTEAFF. The CDR3 bases are TGTGCCAGCTCATCGGCGTCGGCGCGGGACACTGAAGCTTTCTTT. The chain combines TRBV18 with TRBJ1-1; D remains ambiguous. CDR3 length: 15 amino acids. The V gene lost 5 bases and the J gene lost 3 bases, with 16 bases spanning the gap. Germline CDR1 KGHSH, CDR2 LQKENI.